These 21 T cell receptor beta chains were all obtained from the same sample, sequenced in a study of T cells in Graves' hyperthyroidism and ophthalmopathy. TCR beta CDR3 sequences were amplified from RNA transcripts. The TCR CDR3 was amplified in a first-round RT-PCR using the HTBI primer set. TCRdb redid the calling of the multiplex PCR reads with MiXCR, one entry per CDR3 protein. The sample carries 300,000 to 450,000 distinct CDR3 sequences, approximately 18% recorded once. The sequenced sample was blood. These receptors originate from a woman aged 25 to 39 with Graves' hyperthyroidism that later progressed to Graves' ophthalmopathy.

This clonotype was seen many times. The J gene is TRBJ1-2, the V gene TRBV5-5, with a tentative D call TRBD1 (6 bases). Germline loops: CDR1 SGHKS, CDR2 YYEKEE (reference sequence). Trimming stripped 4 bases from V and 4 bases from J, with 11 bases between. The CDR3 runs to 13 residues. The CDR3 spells CASSAGAGYGYTF. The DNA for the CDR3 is TGTGCCAGCAGCGCAGGGGCGGGCTATGGCTACACCTTC.

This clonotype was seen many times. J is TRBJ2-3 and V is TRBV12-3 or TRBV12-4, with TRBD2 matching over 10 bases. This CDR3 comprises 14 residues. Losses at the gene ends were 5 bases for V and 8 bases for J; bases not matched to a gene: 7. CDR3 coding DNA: TGTGCCAGCAGTAAAGGGACTAGCGCCGGTACGCAGTATTTT. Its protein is CASSKGTSAGTQYF.

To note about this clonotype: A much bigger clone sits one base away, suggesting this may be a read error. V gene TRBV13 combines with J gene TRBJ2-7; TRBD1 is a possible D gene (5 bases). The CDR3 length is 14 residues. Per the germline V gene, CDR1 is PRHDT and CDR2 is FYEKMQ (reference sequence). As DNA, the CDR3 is TGTGCCGGCAGCTTAACCGACAGAACCTACGAGCAGTACTTC. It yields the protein CAGSLTDRTYEQYF.

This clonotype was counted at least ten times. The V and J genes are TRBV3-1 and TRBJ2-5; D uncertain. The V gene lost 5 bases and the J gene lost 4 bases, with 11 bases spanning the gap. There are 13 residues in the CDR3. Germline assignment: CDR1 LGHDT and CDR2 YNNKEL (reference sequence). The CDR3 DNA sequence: TGTGCCAGCAGCGCGTCCGTGAGAGAGACCCAGTACTTC. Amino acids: CASSASVRETQYF.

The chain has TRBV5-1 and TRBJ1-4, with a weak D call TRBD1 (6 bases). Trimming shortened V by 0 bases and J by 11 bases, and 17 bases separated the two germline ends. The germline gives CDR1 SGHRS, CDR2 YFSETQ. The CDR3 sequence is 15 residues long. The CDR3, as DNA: TGCGCCAGCAGCTTGGCGGGCAGGGGACCTACTAAACTGTTTTTT. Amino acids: CASSLAGRGPTKLFF.

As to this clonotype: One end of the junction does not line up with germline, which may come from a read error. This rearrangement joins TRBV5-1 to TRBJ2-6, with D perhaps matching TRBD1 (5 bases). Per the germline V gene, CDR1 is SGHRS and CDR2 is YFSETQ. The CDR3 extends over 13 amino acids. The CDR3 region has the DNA TGCGCCAGCCGAATAGCTGGGGCCAACGTCCCGACTTTC. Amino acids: CASRIAGANVPTF.

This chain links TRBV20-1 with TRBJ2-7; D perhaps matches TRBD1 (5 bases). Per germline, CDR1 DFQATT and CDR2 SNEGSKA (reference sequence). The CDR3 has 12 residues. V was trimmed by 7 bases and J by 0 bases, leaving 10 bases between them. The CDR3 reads CSGRESSYEQYF. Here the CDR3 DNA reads TGCAGTGGCAGGGAAAGCTCCTACGAGCAGTACTTC.

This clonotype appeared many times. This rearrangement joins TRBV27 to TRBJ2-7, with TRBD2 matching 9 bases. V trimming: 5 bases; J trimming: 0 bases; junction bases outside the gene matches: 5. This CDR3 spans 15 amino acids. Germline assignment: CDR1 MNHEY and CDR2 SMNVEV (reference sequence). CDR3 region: CASSRDSGSSYEQYF. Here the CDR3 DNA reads TGTGCCAGCAGTCGAGATAGCGGGAGCTCCTACGAGCAGTACTTC.

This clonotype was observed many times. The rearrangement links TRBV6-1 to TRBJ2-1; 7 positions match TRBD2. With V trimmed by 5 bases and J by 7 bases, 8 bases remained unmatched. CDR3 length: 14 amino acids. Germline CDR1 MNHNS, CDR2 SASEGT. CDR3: CASSSGRRENEQFF. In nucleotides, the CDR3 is TGTGCCAGCAGTAGCGGACGGCGGGAGAATGAGCAGTTCTTC.

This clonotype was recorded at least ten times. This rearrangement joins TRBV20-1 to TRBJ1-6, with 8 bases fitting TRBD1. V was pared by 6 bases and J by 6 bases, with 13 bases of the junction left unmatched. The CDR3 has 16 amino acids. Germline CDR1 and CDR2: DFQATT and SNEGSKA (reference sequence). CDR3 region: CSATSLDRDINSPLHF. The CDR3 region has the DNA TGCAGTGCCACCTCCCTGGACAGGGACATTAATTCACCCCTCCACTTT.

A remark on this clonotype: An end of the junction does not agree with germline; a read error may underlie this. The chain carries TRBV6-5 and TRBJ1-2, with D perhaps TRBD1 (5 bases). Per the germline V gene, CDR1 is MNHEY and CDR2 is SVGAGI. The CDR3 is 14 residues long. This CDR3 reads CASSDSIGDYGYTF. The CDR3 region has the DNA TGTGCCAGCAGTGACTCTATAGGGGACTATGGCTACACCTTC.

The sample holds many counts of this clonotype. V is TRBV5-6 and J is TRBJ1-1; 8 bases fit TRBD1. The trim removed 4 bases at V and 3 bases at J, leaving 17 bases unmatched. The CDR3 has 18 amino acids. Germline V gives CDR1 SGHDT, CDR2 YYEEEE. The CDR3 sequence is CASSLKGHPDREDTEAFF. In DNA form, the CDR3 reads TGTGCCAGCAGCCTAAAGGGACATCCGGACAGGGAGGACACTGAAGCTTTCTTT.

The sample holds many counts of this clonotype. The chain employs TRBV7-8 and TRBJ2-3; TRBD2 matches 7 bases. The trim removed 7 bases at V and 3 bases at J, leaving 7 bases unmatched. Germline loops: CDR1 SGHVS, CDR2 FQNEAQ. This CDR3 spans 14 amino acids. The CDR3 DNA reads TGTGCCAGCACCGAATCTAGCGGAACAGATACGCAGTATTTT. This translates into CASTESSGTDTQYF.

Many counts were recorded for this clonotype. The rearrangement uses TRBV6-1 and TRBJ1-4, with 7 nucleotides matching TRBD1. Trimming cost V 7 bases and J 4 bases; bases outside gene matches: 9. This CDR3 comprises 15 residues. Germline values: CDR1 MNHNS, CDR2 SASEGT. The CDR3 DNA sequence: TGTGCCAGCACCCGATGGGGGACAGTTAATGAAAAACTGTTTTTT. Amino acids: CASTRWGTVNEKLFF.

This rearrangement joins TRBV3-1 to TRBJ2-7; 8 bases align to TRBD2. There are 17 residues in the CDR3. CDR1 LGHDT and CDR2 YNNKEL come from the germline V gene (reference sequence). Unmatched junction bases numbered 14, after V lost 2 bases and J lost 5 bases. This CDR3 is CASSQRAQSGSGHEQYF. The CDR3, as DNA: TGTGCCAGCAGCCAACGTGCCCAAAGCGGGAGTGGCCACGAGCAGTACTTC.

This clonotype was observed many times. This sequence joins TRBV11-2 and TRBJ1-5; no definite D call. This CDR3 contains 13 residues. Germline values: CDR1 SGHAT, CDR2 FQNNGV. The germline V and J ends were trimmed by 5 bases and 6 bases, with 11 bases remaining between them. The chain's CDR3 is CASSLGLGQPQHF. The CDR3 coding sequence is TGTGCCAGCAGCCTAGGGCTGGGTCAGCCCCAGCATTTT.

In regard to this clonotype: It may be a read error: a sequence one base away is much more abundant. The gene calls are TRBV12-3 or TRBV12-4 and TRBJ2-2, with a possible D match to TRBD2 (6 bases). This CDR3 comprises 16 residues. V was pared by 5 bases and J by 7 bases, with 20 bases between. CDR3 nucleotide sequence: TGTGCCAGCAGTCTACGACTAGGAGGGGAGGTCGGGGAGCTGTTTTTT. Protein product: CASSLRLGGEVGELFF.

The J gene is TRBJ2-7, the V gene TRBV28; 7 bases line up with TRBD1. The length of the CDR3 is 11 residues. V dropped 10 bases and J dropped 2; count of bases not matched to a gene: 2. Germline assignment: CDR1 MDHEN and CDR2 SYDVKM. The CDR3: CATTGAYEQYF. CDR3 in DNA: TGTGCCACCACAGGGGCCTACGAGCAGTACTTC.

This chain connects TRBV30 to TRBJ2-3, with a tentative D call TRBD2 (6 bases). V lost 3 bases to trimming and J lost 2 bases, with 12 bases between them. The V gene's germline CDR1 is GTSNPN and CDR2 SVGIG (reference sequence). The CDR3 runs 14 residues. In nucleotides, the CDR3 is TGTGCCTGGAGCCCGGGACTTACCACAGATACGCAGTATTTT. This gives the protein CAWSPGLTTDTQYF.

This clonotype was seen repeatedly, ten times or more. The CDR3 here is CASSLTGRAVSPLHF. In nucleotides, the CDR3 is TGTGCCAGCAGCTTAACGGGCAGGGCGGTATCACCCCTCCACTTT. The chain has TRBV7-9 and TRBJ1-6; TRBD1 is a possible D gene (5 bases). Germline-derived CDR1 and CDR2 are SEHNR and FQNEAQ (reference sequence). V was pared by 2 bases and J by 10 bases, with 15 bases between. The CDR3 is 15 residues long.

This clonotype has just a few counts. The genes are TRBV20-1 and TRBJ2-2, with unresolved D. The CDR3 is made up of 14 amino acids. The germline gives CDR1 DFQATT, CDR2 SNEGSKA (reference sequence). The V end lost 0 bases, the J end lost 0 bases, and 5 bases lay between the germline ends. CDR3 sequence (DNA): TGCAGTGCTAGAGATTGGTCGAACACCGGGGAGCTGTTTTTT. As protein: CSARDWSNTGELFF.